This T cell receptor beta chain was recovered during a study of OX40 agonist ivuxolimab in advanced cancers. Study information: Participants could have had prior anti-PD-1, anti-PD-L1 or anti-CTLA-4 therapy, and less than 45% had some. Of the patients, three showed partial responses, one with hepatocellular carcinoma and two with cutaneous melanoma. General study points: The work left the antigen specificity of expanded peripheral T cells undetermined. At doses 0.1 to 3.0 mg/kg, CD4+ and CD8+ clones expanded.

Notes on this clone: The antigen remains undetermined.

The assay was immunoSEQ multiplex PCR, and TCRdb's table has in-frame clones only and misses some. The table has about 35,000 clones, 80% to 85% seen once. With 4 bases clipped from V and 9 bases from J, the junction kept 11 bases outside the gene matches. CDR1 and CDR2 (germline): SGDLS, YYNGEE. There are 16 residues in the CDR3. The sequence was collected from an adult with an advanced solid tumor such as melanoma, head and neck, liver or kidney cancer. The V and J genes are TRBV9 and TRBJ2-1; 12 bases are shared with TRBD2. The sequencing used CD4+ or CD8+ T cells sorted from blood, collected in a trial of the OX40 agonist ivuxolimab. CDR3 sequence reads: CASSPWASGGAIEQFF. DNA of the CDR3: TGTGCCAGCAGCCCCTGGGCTAGCGGGGGGGCCATTGAGCAGTTCTTC.